The rows below give T cell receptor beta chains drawn from one sample of a study of OX40 agonist ivuxolimab in advanced cancers. Sequencing used immunoSEQ multiplex PCR; TCRdb keeps in-frame clones, though not all of them. The sample includes about 84,000 clones, around 84% of them seen just once. The sequenced sample was CD4+ or CD8+ T cells sorted from blood, obtained in a trial of the OX40 agonist ivuxolimab. The receptors here all came from an adult with an advanced solid tumor such as melanoma, head and neck, liver or kidney cancer. Both conserved end residues are part of each CDR3. The D gene is left open where the match is weak. Rows may omit the clone size; those that give it use once, few, many or a size class.

size	V	J	D	CDR3	DNA
once	TRBV19	TRBJ1-2	TRBD1	CASRTGGDYGYTF	TGTGCCAGTAGGACAGGGGGCGACTATGGCTACACCTTC
once	TRBV7-3	TRBJ2-7	TRBD1	CASSLKGQVVTYEQYF	TGTGCCAGCAGCTTAAAAGGACAGGTTGTAACCTACGAGCAGTACTTC
NA	TRBV20-1	TRBJ2-3	NA	CSGLRGDTQYF	TGCAGTGGTTTGAGAGGAGATACGCAGTATTTT
NA	TRBV6-1	TRBJ1-5	NA	CASSAIGGRNQPQHF	TGTGCCAGCAGTGCAATAGGGGGACGCAATCAGCCCCAGCATTTT
NA	TRBV14	TRBJ1-6	NA	CASSQGAVYYNSPLHF	TGTGCCAGCAGCCAAGGGGCAGTCTACTATAATTCACCCCTCCACTTT
once	TRBV9	TRBJ2-5	NA	CASGRNQETQYF	TGTGCCAGCGGGCGGAACCAAGAGACCCAGTACTTC
NA	TRBV9	TRBJ1-2	NA	CASSFRQSYGYTF	TGTGCCAGCAGCTTCCGACAGAGCTATGGCTACACCTTC
NA	TRBV28	TRBJ1-4	TRBD1	CASRSWAGTANEKLFF	TGTGCCAGCAGAAGTTGGGCCGGGACAGCTAATGAAAAACTGTTTTTT
NA	TRBV9	TRBJ2-3	NA	CASSAFQGNTQYF	TGTGCCAGCAGCGCCTTTCAGGGCAATACGCAGTATTTT
NA	TRBV6-5	TRBJ2-6	NA	CASSRVSSGANVLTF	TGTGCCAGCAGTCGTGTCAGCTCTGGGGCCAACGTCCTGACTTTC
NA	TRBV5-1	TRBJ2-3	NA	CASSSGIAGTDTQYF	TGCGCCAGCAGTTCCGGGATAGCGGGCACAGATACGCAGTATTTT
NA	TRBV2	TRBJ1-4	TRBD1	CASTGTVNEKLFF	TGTGCCAGCACCGGGACAGTTAATGAAAAACTGTTTTTT
NA	TRBV19	TRBJ1-3	TRBD1	CASSLGTANSGNTIYF	TGTGCCAGTAGCCTGGGGACAGCCAACTCTGGAAACACCATATATTTT
once	TRBV5-4	TRBJ1-1	NA	CASSLGMEENTEAFF	TGTGCCAGCAGCTTGGGTATGGAGGAGAACACTGAAGCTTTCTTT
NA	TRBV9	TRBJ1-5	NA	CASSVGVANNQPQHF	TGTGCCAGCAGCGTAGGGGTGGCAAACAATCAGCCCCAGCATTTT
NA	TRBV11-3	TRBJ2-2	NA	CASSLSDTGELFF	TGTGCCAGCAGCTTAAGCGACACCGGGGAGCTGTTTTTT
once	TRBV11-3	TRBJ1-3	NA	CASSLALGNTIYF	TGTGCCAGCAGCTTAGCCTTGGGAAACACCATATATTTT
NA	TRBV9	TRBJ2-6	NA	CASSVGSVSSGANVLTF	TGTGCCAGCAGCGTGGGCAGTGTGAGCTCTGGGGCCAACGTCCTGACTTTC
NA	TRBV10-3	TRBJ2-3	NA	CAISSGGEDTQYF	TGTGCCATCAGTTCAGGGGGGGAGGATACGCAGTATTTT
NA	TRBV5-4	TRBJ1-1	TRBD1	CASSLAGQGVNTEAFF	TGTGCCAGCAGCTTGGCCGGTCAGGGGGTAAACACTGAAGCTTTCTTT
NA	TRBV18	TRBJ1-1	NA	CASSPPARIPGKAEAFF	TGTGCCAGCTCACCACCGGCTCGCATCCCGGGCAAAGCTGAAGCTTTCTTT
NA	TRBV6-1	TRBJ2-7	TRBD1	CASSATGGSSYEQYF	TGTGCCAGCAGTGCGACAGGGGGGAGCTCCTACGAGCAGTACTTC
NA	TRBV5-1	TRBJ2-5	TRBD2	CASSFSGGQETQYF	TGCGCCAGCAGCTTCAGCGGGGGACAAGAGACCCAGTACTTC
NA	TRBV2	TRBJ2-1	NA	CASSGQPGKKKNEQFF	TGTGCCAGCAGTGGACAACCGGGAAAGAAGAAGAATGAGCAGTTCTTC
NA	TRBV5-1	TRBJ2-5	TRBD2	CASSRSLAGGEETQYF	TGCGCCAGCAGCCGTTCTCTAGCGGGGGGGGAGGAGACCCAGTACTTC
NA	TRBV6-1	TRBJ1-4	NA	CASSERDNNEKLFF	TGTGCCAGCAGTGAAAGGGACAACAATGAAAAACTGTTTTTT
NA	TRBV18	TRBJ1-5	NA	CASSPGAEQPQHF	TGTGCCAGCTCACCAGGGGCGGAACAGCCCCAGCATTTT
NA	TRBV4-3	TRBJ2-3	NA	CASSQGAGGVTDTQYF	TGCGCCAGCAGCCAAGGGGCAGGGGGGGTAACAGATACGCAGTATTTT
NA	TRBV7-2	TRBJ1-1	NA	CASSLLRLTGTEAFF	TGTGCCAGCAGCTTGTTGAGGCTGACGGGTACTGAAGCTTTCTTT
NA	TRBV5-1	TRBJ2-7	TRBD2	CASSLEGRGGLEEQYF	TGCGCCAGCAGCTTGGAAGGGCGGGGGGGGCTGGAAGAGCAGTACTTC
NA	TRBV28	TRBJ1-3	NA	CASSPSTGTGNTIYF	TGTGCCAGCAGTCCCTCGACAGGAACGGGCAACACCATATATTTT
NA	TRBV30	TRBJ1-2	NA	CAWGTNYGYTF	TGTGCCTGGGGGACTAACTATGGCTACACCTTC
NA	TRBV11-2	TRBJ1-2	NA	CASSRAGLYGYTF	TGTGCCAGCAGCCGGGCGGGGCTCTATGGCTACACCTTC
NA	TRBV11-2	TRBJ2-1	NA	CASSLRSGMNNEQFF	TGTGCCAGCAGCTTGCGGTCGGGTATGAACAATGAGCAGTTCTTC
NA	TRBV5-6	TRBJ1-6	NA	CASSRFGGFSPLHF	TGTGCCAGCAGCCGCTTCGGGGGCTTTTCACCCCTCCACTTT
NA	TRBV21-1	TRBJ2-5	NA	CASSKMVNLQETQYF	TGTGCCAGCAGCAAAATGGTAAACCTACAAGAGACCCAGTACTTC
NA	TRBV27	TRBJ1-2	NA	CASRSTKNYGYTF	TGTGCCAGCAGGTCAACGAAAAACTATGGCTACACCTTC
NA	TRBV7-8	TRBJ1-3	TRBD1	CASSLDRGRSGNTIYF	TGTGCCAGCAGCTTAGACAGGGGGCGGTCTGGAAACACCATATATTTT
NA	TRBV2	TRBJ2-1	TRBD2	CASSGTSGGTWYNEQFF	TGTGCCAGCAGTGGGACTAGCGGGGGGACTTGGTACAATGAGCAGTTCTTC
NA	TRBV18	TRBJ2-2	NA	CASSPQTAELFF	TGTGCCAGCTCACCACAGACAGCCGAGCTGTTTTTT